This T cell receptor (beta chain) derives from a study of beta chain features in type 1 diabetes. Since all of the isolated RNA was reverse transcribed, expressed TCRB transcripts were what got sequenced. Some clones are missing from TCRdb's copy, which holds only in-frame ones; the method was immunoSEQ multiplex PCR. The sample has about 360,000 clones, around 12% seen once. The trim removed 2 bases at V and 4 bases at J, leaving 7 bases unmatched. The germline V gene has CDR1 SGHRS and CDR2 YFSETQ. This CDR3 comprises 16 residues. This clone was seen only a few times. The source material was naive CD4+ T cells from blood. V usage is TRBV5-1 and J usage is TRBJ2-5; 11 nucleotides match TRBD2. The receptor comes from a man in his late teens or twenties in good health. CDR3 DNA sequence: TGCGCCAGCAGCTTCGTACTAGCGGGGGCCGGAGAGACCCAGTACTTC. It codes for CASSFVLAGAGETQYF.